The clone carrying this TCR beta chain has at least ten counts. This sample stems from a study of T cells in Graves' hyperthyroidism and ophthalmopathy. On the study more broadly: The authors collected peripheral blood at initial diagnosis, before any treatment.

This CDR3 region has 15 residues. V lost 0 bases, J lost 3 bases, and 11 bases lay in between. CDR1 and CDR2 (germline): LNHNV, YYDKDF (reference sequence). Regions amplified from RNA transcripts were the TCR beta CDR3 regions. The HTBI set primed first-round TCR CDR3 RT-PCR. Each CDR3 protein is one row after TCRdb ran MiXCR on the multiplex PCR reads. The sample has 300,000 to 400,000 distinct CDR3 sequences, around 13% seen once; the top ten hold approximately 25%. This clonotype was sampled from a woman aged 25-40 years with Graves' hyperthyroidism. The sequenced sample was blood. The chain couples TRBV15 to TRBJ1-2; D is perhaps TRBD1 (5 bases). The CDR3 DNA reads as TGTGCCACCAGCAGAGAAGGGACCTTCGACTATGGCTACACCTTC. Translation gives CATSREGTFDYGYTF.